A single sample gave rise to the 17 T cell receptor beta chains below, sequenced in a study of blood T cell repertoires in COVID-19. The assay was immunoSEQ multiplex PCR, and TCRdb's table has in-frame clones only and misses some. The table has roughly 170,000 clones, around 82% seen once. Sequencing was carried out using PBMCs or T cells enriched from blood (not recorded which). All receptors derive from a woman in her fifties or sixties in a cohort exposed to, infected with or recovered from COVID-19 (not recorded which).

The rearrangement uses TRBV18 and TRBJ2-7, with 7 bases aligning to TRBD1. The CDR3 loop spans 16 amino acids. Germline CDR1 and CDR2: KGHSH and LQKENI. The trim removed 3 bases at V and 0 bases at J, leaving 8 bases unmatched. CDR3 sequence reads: CASSPSTGTASYEQYF. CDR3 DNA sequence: TGTGCCAGCTCACCTTCAACCGGGACAGCCTCCTACGAGCAGTACTTC.

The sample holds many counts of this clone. Written as DNA, the CDR3 is TGTGCCAGCAGCTTAGCCCGCGGGGGGGACACTGAAGCTTTCTTT. Residues: CASSLARGGDTEAFF. The rearrangement uses TRBV7-9 and TRBJ1-1, with D maybe TRBD1 (5 bases). The CDR3 spans 15 residues. Trimming stripped 0 bases from V and 3 bases from J, with 11 bases between. Germline V CDR1 and CDR2: SEHNR, FQNEAQ (reference sequence).

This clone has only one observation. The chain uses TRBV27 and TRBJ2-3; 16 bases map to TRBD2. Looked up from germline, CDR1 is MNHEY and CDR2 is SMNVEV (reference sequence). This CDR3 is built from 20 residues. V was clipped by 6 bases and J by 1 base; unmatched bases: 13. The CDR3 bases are TGTGCCAGCAGGTTCAGGGGACTGGGGACTAGCGGGAGGGGCACAGATACGCAGTATTTT. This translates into CASRFRGLGTSGRGTDTQYF.

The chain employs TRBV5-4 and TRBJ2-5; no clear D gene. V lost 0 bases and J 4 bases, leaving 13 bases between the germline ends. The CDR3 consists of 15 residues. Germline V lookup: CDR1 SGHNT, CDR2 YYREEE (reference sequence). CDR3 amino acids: CASSLVVSIGETQYF. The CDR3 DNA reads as TGTGCCAGCAGCTTGGTTGTGAGTATCGGAGAGACCCAGTACTTC.

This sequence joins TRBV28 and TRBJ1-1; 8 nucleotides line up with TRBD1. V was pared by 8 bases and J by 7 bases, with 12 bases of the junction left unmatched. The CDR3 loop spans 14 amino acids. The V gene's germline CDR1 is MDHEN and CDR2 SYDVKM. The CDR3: CASLPAGQAFEAFF. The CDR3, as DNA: TGTGCCAGCCTACCGGCGGGACAGGCCTTTGAAGCTTTCTTT.

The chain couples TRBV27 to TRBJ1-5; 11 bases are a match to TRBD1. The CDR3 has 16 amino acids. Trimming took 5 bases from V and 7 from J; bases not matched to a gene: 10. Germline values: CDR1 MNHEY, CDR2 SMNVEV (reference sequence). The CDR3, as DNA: TGTGCCAGCAGTCTAACCCGGACAGGGGGCGACCAGCCCCAGCATTTT. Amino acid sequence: CASSLTRTGGDQPQHF.

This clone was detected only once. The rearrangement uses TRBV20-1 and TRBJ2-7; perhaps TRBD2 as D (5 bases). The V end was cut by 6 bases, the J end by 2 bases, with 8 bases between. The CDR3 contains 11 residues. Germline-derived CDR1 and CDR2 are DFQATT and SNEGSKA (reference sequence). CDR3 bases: TGCAGTGCCACCGGGACCTACGAGCAGTACTTC. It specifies CSATGTYEQYF.

The CDR3 region has the DNA TGTGCCAGCTCACCACCGAGTACAGGGCAGACGGGGGAGCAGTACTTC. This codes for CASSPPSTGQTGEQYF. The gene calls are TRBV18 and TRBJ2-7; TRBD1 is a possible D gene (6 bases). V lost 0 bases to trimming and J lost 7 bases, with 19 bases between them. The germline CDR1 and CDR2 sequences are KGHSH and LQKENI. The CDR3 covers 16 residues.

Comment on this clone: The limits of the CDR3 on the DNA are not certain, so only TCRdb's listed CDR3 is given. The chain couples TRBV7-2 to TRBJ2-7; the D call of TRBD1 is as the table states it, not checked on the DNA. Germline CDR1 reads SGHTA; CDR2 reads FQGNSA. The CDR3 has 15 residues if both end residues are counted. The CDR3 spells CASSFGPGKVYEQYF.

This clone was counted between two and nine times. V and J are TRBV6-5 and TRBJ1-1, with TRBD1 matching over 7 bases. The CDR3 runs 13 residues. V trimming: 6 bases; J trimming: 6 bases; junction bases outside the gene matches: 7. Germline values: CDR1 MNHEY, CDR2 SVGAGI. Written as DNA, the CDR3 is TGTGCCAGCAGATCCGACAGGGACCCTGAAGCTTTCTTT. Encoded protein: CASRSDRDPEAFF.

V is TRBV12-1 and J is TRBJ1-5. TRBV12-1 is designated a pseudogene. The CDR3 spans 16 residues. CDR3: CASSFVAGNDNQPQHF. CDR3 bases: TGTGCCAGCAGCTTTGTTGCGGGAAACGACAATCAGCCCCAGCATTTT.

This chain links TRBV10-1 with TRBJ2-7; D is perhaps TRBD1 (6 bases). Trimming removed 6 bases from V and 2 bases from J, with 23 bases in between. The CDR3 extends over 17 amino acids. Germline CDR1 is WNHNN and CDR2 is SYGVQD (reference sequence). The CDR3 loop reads CASSRYARAGEAYEQYF. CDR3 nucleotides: TGCGCCAGCAGCCGATATGCGCGGGCAGGGGAAGCCTACGAGCAGTACTTC.

CDR3 DNA sequence: TGTGCCAGCAGTGAACGGGGGACTAGGGCGCAGTTCTTC. It codes for CASSERGTRAQFF. The V call is TRBV6-1, the J call TRBJ2-1; 8 nucleotides align to TRBD2. Germline CDR1 reads MNHNS; CDR2 reads SASEGT. After removal of 2 bases from V and 12 bases from J, the junction contained 6 bases not matched to a gene. The CDR3 spans 13 residues.

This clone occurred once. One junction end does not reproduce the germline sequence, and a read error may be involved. CDR3 coding DNA: TGCGCCAGCAGCCAAGATCTTCCTGGCAGGGGCTCCTCCGAGCAGTACTTC. Residues: CASSQDLPGRGSSEQYF. V gene TRBV4-3 combines with J gene TRBJ2-7, with a weak D call TRBD1 (6 bases). The CDR3 runs 17 residues. Per germline, CDR1 LGHNA and CDR2 YSLEER.

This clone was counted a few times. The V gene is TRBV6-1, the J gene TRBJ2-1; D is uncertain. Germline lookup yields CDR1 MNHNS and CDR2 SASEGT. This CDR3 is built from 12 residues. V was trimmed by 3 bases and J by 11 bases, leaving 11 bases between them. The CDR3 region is CASSDRGVKQFF. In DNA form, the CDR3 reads TGTGCCAGCAGTGACAGAGGAGTAAAGCAGTTCTTC.

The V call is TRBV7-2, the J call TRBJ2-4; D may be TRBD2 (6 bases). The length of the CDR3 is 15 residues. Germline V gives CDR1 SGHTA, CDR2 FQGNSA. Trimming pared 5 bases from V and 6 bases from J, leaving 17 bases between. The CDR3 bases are TGTGCCAGCAGCGGCTTGGAGGGGCCCGGAAACATTCAGTACTTC. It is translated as CASSGLEGPGNIQYF. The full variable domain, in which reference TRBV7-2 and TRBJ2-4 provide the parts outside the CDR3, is GAGVSQSPSNKVTEKGKDVELRCDPISGHTALYWYRQSLGQGLEFLIYFQGNSAPDKSGLPSDRFSAERTGGSVSTLTIQRTQQEDSAVYLCASSGLEGPGNIQYFGAGTRLSVL.

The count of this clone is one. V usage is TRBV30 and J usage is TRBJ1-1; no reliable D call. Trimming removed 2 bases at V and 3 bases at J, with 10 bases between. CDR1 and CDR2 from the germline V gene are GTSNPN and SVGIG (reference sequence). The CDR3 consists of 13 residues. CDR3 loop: CAWSPGSYTEAFF. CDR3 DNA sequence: TGTGCCTGGAGTCCGGGGTCGTACACTGAAGCTTTCTTT. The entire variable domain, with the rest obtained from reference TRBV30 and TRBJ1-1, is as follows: SQTIHQWPATLVQPVGSPLSLECTVEGTSNPNLYWYRQAAGRGLQLLFYSVGIGQISSEVPQNLSASRPQDRQFILSSKKLLLSDSGFYLCAWSPGSYTEAFFGQGTRLTVV.